This T cell receptor beta chain is from a study of monozygotic twins with inflammatory bowel disease. The V gene's germline CDR1 is MNHEY and CDR2 SVGAGI. The CDR3 runs 13 residues. As to this clonotype: The antigen is unknown.

TCRdb reprocessed the 5' RACE reads, with one entry per CDR3 protein and no DNA. Its table lists about 350,000 distinct CDR3 sequences. Study-level findings and limits: Twin concordance left repertoire similarity unchanged, with limited power a possible explanation for this lack of difference.

The sequenced sample consisted of blood. The clonotype was recovered from a human donor with ulcerative colitis or Crohn's disease, or a healthy co-twin of an affected twin (not recorded which). The genes are TRBV6-5 and TRBJ1-2. CDR3 in amino acids: CASSYDMNYGYTF.